This TCR beta chain is drawn from a study of control samples from healthy donors and cancer patients. V lost 5 bases and J lost 6; bases outside the gene matches: 12. This CDR3 contains 18 residues. The germline CDR1 and CDR2 sequences are MNHEY and SMNVEV (reference sequence). Sequencing used immunoSEQ multiplex PCR; TCRdb keeps in-frame clones, though not all of them. The sample has around 90,000 clones, more than 75% seen once; the top ten hold more than 2%. Sequenced material: blood. The chain recombines TRBV27 with TRBJ2-5; the match to TRBD2 covers 16 bases. The origin of this receptor is a woman aged 40-49 years in good health. The CDR3 DNA reads as TGTGCCAGCAGTATCGGGACTAGCGGGGGGGCCAATAAACAGACCCAGTACTTC. Amino acids: CASSIGTSGGANKQTQYF.